This TCR beta chain was observed in a study of blood T cell repertoires in COVID-19. The CDR3 has 17 amino acids. This study enrolled people aged roughly 18 to 89 from around 26 US geographic areas. Researchers sorted participants into cohorts using their self-reported clinical history. Sequenced by immunoSEQ multiplex PCR; TCRdb stores in-frame clones only, minus some. The profile shows roughly 170,000 clones, around 80% of them singletons. V gene TRBV21-1 combines with J gene TRBJ2-3; TRBD1 was called by the table and not checked on the DNA. TRBV21-1 is a known pseudogene. This clonotype was sampled from a woman aged 45-65 years who had recovered from COVID-19. What was sequenced was PBMCs or T cells enriched from blood (not recorded which). CDR3 sequence: CASSKGAGTGVTDTQYF. In nucleotides, the CDR3 is TGTGCCAGCAGCAAAGGGGCGGGGACAGGGGTTACAGATACGCAGTATTTT.